The T cell receptor beta chain described here comes from a study of CD8+ T cells in alopecia areata (dated by TCRdb to 2016 to 2019). Some background on the complete study: The treated patients, all with moderate-to-severe alopecia areata, were enrolled in an open-label pilot trial of oral tofacitinib given at 5 to 10 mg twice daily. The RNA source kit depended on sample type: the PAXgene miRNA kit for fixed scalp, the miRNeasy kit for PBMCs, and the RNeasy kit for mouse skin. Patients received tofacitinib for 6 to 18 months and were then followed off drug for 6 months to check for delayed response and recurrence. To study T cell clonal expansion in alopecia areata, the researchers applied high-throughput TCRbeta sequencing to both the C3H/HeJ mouse model and human patients. Disease severity in treated patients was measured with the SALT score, which quantifies the percentage of affected scalp surface area. Amplification of TCRbeta CDR3 regions was done by immunoSEQ multiplex PCR using 35 Vbeta forward primers and 13 Jbeta reverse primers. Clonality in the scalp was compared among normal scalp (n=4), patchy alopecia areata scalp (n=8), and alopecia totalis/universalis scalp (n=8). Tofacitinib-treated patients had biopsies at baseline and at 4 and 24 weeks of treatment, with a later scalp biopsy in several patients. Scalp tissue and sorted CD4+ and CD8+ peripheral blood T cells from patchy and totalis/universalis alopecia areata patients and from healthy controls were covered by human TCRbeta sequencing. Overall study results and their limits: Many expanded lesional clones persisted in scalp and blood during tofacitinib treatment, which may partly explain relapse after stopping treatment. Because the treated cohort was small and included a single nonresponder, larger studies are needed to assess links between baseline CD8+ expansion and response. Shared TCR sequences between patients were less evident than in mice, which may be partly attributable to HLA diversity in the patient population. Higher clonality and more expanded CD8+ clones were observed in lesional scalp than in normal scalp, particularly in alopecia totalis/universalis, a finding suggestive of antigenic drive. Unlike mouse skin, which is dominated by gammadelta T cells, normal human skin has resident alphabeta T cells that are also sequenced, and this complicates analysis of the scalp TCR repertoire. With tofacitinib, both scalp clonality and the number of expanded CD8+ clones among the top 100 scalp clones went down significantly.

Receptors were amplified or captured by the immunoSEQ multiplex PCR assay. For TCR sequencing, RNA was extracted from every sample and reverse transcribed into cDNA to serve as template. First-strand cDNA was synthesized with SuperScript III using a 2:1 mix of oligo-dT and random hexamers. A synthetic immune receptor repertoire was used to gauge amplification bias, and whatever bias remained was removed computationally. The original pipeline was this. Raw reads were preprocessed for error removal, and CDR3 was defined according to IMGT conventions as running from the conserved cysteine to phenylalanine. Clonality was computed as 1 minus the Shannon entropy, with the entropy normalized by log2 of the number of productive unique TCRs. Whether each scalp clone was CD4 or CD8 was inferred by checking scalp TCRbeta sequences against the CD4 and CD8 repertoires from sorted blood. The source is immuneACCESS, and TCRdb retained only in-frame sequences with V and J called. Part of the clones is not carried over; for the studies checked, unresolved V genes explain less than half of this, and the remainder is unexplained. V, J and clone size reflect that table, while D and trimming were determined from the DNA. The table for this sample lists roughly 200,000 clones; over 40% of them were counted only once. The ten largest clones capture around 2.8% of the sample.

This clone was counted between two and nine times. Its antigen is not yet known. Base qualities are missing; no much larger clone stands one base away. The germline V gene encodes CDR1 MDHEN and CDR2 SYDVKM. There are 15 amino acids in the CDR3, from cysteine to phenylalanine inclusive. The DNA shown is the 45-base CDR3, in frame from base 1. Compared with germline, V lacks 7 bases and J lacks 7 bases; bases without a gene match: 7. The treatment or condition tag for this specimen amounts to: oral pan-JAK inhibitor, 5-10 mg twice daily. Lesional scalp punch biopsies and peripheral blood were obtained from alopecia areata patients. PBMCs were isolated by density centrifugation and stained for CD3, CD4 and CD8, after which CD4+ and CD8+ T cells were sorted on a FACSAria.

Sequencing used CD4+ T cells sorted from blood, obtained at approximately week 37, from a patient treated with tofacitinib. The chain is encoded by TRBV28 joined to TRBJ2-1; 13 bases in between match TRBD2. The sequence was obtained from a human donor with alopecia areata. The CDR3 protein: CASIRTSGRGNEQFF. The nucleotide sequence is given as TGTGCCAGCATCCGGACTAGCGGGAGAGGGAATGAGCAGTTCTTC.